A selection of T cell receptor beta chains follows, all from one sample in a study of shared clonotypes between healthy human individuals. Clones were sequenced by immunoSEQ multiplex PCR, and TCRdb holds only the in-frame ones, with some missing. The sample holds over a million clones; more than 65% are singletons and the top ten take over 1.3%. Specimen: memory CD4+ T cells sorted from blood. The receptors were gathered from a man between 18 and 35 years old in good health. Both conserved end residues are part of each CDR3. A D gene is named only where the DNA matches it firmly. Clone size is stated in some rows and not others, as once, few, many or a class when expanded.

NA	TRBV4-2	NA	CASSQNSFYNSPLHF
NA	TRBV11-2	NA	CASSLQSPNNEQFF
TRBD1	TRBV4-2	NA	CASSHLGQGGNYGYTF
TRBD1	TRBV2	once	CASKTGVSSYEQYF
TRBD2	TRBV7-8	NA	CASSFRTSGAWDEQFF
NA	TRBV7-9	few	CASSLARQDVINEQFF
NA	TRBV12-5	few	CASQLSRANQPQHF
NA	TRBV6-6	NA	CASSDHRAKNYEQYF
NA	TRBV19	NA	CASSIGKRNTEAFF
NA	TRBV10-1	NA	CASSLGQWGTEAFF
TRBD2	TRBV5-4	NA	CASSILTSGASDTQYF
NA	TRBV5-4	NA	CASSLRGVDEKLFF
TRBD1	TRBV11-3	NA	CASSLGRSGTEQETQYF
TRBD2	TRBV5-1	NA	CASRQTSGSNEQFF
NA	TRBV5-6	few	CASSSRNTPETQYF
TRBD1	TRBV6-1	NA	CASTWGQGLGEQYF
NA	TRBV7-8	NA	CASSLRDTSLSNEQFF
TRBD1	TRBV7-9	NA	CASSYTGAGNTIYF
TRBD2	TRBV6-5	few	CASSYLIAGVGEQYF
NA	TRBV6-1	NA	CASSVNRVDTSPLHF
TRBD2	TRBV27	NA	CASSRGGHDTGELFF
TRBD2	TRBV30	NA	CAWSSGRSYNEQFF
NA	TRBV19	NA	CASSIAGGRNEQFF
NA	TRBV6-6	NA	CASSPSLQNTGELFF
TRBD2	TRBV5-4	NA	CASSARGGTDTQYF
TRBD1	TRBV7-9	NA	CASSSGQGLYEQYF
NA	TRBV10-3	NA	CAISESGSLYGYTF
NA	TRBV2	NA	CASRAGTQPQHF
NA	TRBV27	NA	CASTPRAESYNYGYTF
NA	TRBV6-5	NA	CASSYIADTQYF
TRBD1	TRBV7-9	NA	CASSLGTGLNTGELFF
TRBD2	TRBV4-2	NA	CASSQDATGGYFNEQFF
NA	TRBV5-1	once	CASSSTVGSGANVLTF
NA	TRBV6-6	NA	CASSDPVNTEAFF
NA	TRBV5-1	few	CASGPMGGSYEQYF
NA	TRBV25-1	NA	CASSPGTGYTF
TRBD2	TRBV7-2	few	CASSLAGLAGVHEQYF
NA	TRBV19	NA	CASSIGGQGKKDTQYF
TRBD1	TRBV30	NA	CAWGQGITNEKLFF
NA	TRBV11-2	few	CASSSQVSSYEQYF
NA	TRBV27	few	CASSLWSGVGNQPQHF
TRBD1	TRBV7-9	NA	CASSSGTVGSKGYTF
NA	TRBV19	NA	CASGASGHNTEAFF
TRBD1	TRBV5-1	NA	CASSLADRALGSGANVLTF
TRBD1	TRBV29-1	few	CSAKTGTRNTEAFF
NA	TRBV20-1	NA	CSARDQVDPYF
TRBD1	TRBV30	NA	CAWTGQGFYEQYF
NA	TRBV5-8	NA	CASSFDRPNTGELFF
NA	TRBV20-1	many	CSAWGQNEQFF
NA	TRBV19	NA	CASRPGDMGGEQFF
TRBD1	TRBV6-1	NA	CASSEEGAVTGELFF
NA	TRBV6-5	NA	CASRRRVEMNTEAFF